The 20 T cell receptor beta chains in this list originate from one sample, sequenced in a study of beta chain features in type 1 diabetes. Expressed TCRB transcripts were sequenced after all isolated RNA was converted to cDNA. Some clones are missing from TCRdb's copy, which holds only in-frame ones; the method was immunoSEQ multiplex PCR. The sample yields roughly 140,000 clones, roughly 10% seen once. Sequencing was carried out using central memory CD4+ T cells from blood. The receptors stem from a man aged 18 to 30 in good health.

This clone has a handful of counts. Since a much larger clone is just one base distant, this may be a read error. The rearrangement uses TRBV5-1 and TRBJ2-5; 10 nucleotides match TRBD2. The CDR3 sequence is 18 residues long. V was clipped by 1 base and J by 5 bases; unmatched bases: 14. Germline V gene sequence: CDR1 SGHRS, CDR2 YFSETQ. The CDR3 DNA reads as TGCGCCAGCAGCTTGCGAGGGGCGGCTAGCGGGAGTACGGAGACCCAGTACTTC. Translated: CASSLRGAASGSTETQYF.

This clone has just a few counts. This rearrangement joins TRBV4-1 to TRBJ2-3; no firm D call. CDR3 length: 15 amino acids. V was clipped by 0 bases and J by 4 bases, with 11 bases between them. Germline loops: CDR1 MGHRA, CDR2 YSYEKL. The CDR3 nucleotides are TGCGCCAGCAGCCAAGATAACCAGAGGTCAGATACGCAGTATTTT. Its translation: CASSQDNQRSDTQYF.

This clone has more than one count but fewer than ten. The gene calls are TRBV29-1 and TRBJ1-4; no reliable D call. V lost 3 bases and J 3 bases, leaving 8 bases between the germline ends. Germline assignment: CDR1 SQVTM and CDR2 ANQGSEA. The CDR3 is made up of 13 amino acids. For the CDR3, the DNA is TGCAGCGTTGAGGACGGGTCTAATGAAAAACTGTTTTTT. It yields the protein CSVEDGSNEKLFF.

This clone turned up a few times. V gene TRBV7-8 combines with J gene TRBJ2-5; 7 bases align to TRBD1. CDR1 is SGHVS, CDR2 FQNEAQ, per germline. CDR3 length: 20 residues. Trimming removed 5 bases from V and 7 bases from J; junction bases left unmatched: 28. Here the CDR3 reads CASSANRGVFSRSDLGTQYF. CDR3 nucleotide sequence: TGTGCCAGCAGCGCCAACAGGGGCGTTTTTAGCCGGTCAGATTTAGGGACCCAGTACTTC.

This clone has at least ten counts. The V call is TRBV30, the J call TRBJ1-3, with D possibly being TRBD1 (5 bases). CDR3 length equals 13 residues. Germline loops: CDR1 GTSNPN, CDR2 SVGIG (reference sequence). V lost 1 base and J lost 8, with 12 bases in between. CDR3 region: CAWSGLAGDTIYF. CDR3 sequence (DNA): TGTGCCTGGAGTGGCCTCGCGGGGGACACCATATATTTT.

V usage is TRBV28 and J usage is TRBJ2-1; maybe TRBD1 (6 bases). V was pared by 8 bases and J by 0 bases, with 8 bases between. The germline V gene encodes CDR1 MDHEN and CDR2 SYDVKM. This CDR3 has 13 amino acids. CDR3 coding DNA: TGTGCCAGCCAGGGGATCTCCTACAATGAGCAGTTCTTC. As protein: CASQGISYNEQFF.

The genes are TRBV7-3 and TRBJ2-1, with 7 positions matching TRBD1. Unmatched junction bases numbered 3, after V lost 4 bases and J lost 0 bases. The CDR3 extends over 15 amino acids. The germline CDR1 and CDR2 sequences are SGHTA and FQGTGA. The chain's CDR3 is CASSSGQSSYNEQFF. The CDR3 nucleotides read TGTGCCAGCAGCTCGGGACAGAGCTCCTACAATGAGCAGTTCTTC.

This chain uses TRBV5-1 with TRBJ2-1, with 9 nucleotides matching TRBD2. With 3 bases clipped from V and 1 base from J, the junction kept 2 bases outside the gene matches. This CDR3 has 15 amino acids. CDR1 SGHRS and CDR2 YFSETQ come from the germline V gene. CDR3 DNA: TGCGCCAGCAGCTCAGCGGGGGGTTCCTACAATGAGCAGTTCTTC. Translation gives CASSSAGGSYNEQFF.

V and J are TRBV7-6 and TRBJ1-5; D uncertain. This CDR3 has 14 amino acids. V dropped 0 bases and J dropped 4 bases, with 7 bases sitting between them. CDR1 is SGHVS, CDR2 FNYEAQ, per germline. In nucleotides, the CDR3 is TGTGCCAGCAGCTTAGCTGGGCCGAATCAGCCCCAGCATTTT. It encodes CASSLAGPNQPQHF.

The chain's CDR3 is CAWSALTGENQPQHF. CDR3 sequence (DNA): TGTGCCTGGAGTGCCTTGACAGGGGAGAATCAGCCCCAGCATTTT. J is TRBJ1-5 and V is TRBV30, with TRBD1 matching over 8 bases. The CDR3 contains 15 residues. Germline loops: CDR1 GTSNPN, CDR2 SVGIG (reference sequence). The J segment lost 4 bases and the V segment lost 1 base, leaving 6 bases of the junction unmatched.

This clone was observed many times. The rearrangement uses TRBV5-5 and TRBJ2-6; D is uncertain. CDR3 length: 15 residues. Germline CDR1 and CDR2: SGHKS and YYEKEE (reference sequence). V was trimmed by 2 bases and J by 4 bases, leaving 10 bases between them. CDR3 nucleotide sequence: TGTGCCAGCAGCTTTTGGCAAACCGGGGCCAACGTCCTGACTTTC. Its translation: CASSFWQTGANVLTF. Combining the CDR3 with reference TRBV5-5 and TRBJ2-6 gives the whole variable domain DAGVTQSPTHLIKTRGQQVTLRCSPISGHKSVSWYQQVLGQGPQFIFQYYEKEERGRGNFPDRFSARQFPNYSSELNVNALLLGDSALYLCASSFWQTGANVLTFGAGSRLTVL.

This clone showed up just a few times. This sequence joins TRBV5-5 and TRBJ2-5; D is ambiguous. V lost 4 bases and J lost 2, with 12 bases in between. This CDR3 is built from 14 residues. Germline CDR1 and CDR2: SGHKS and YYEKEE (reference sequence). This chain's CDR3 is CASSVPRVQETQYF. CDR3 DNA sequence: TGTGCCAGCAGCGTCCCAAGGGTTCAAGAGACCCAGTACTTC.

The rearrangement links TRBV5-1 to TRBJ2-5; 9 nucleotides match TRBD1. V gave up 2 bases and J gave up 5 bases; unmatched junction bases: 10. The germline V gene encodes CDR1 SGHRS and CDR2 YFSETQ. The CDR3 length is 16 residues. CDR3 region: CASSLIPMDRGETQYF. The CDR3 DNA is TGCGCCAGCAGCTTAATACCGATGGACAGGGGTGAGACCCAGTACTTC.

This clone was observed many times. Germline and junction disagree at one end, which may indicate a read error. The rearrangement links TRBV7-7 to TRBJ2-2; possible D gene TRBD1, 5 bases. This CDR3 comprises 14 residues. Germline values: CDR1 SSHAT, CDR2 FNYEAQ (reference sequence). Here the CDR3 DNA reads TGTGCTAGCAGCTTCGATAGACAGCGCGGGGAGCTGTTTTTT. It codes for CASSFDRQRGELFF. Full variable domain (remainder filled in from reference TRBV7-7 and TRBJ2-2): GAGVSQSPRYKVTKRGQDVTLRCDPISSHATLYWYQQALGQGPEFLTYFNYEAQPDKSGLPSDRFSAERPEGSISTLTIQRTEQRDSAMYRCASSFDRQRGELFFGEGSRLTVL.

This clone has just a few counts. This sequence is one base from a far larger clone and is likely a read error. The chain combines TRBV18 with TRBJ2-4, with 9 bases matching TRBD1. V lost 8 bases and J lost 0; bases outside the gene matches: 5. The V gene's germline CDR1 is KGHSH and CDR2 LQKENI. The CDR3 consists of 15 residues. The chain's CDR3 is CASATGGLAKNIQYF. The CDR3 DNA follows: TGTGCCAGCGCGACAGGGGGGCTAGCCAAAAACATTCAGTACTTC.

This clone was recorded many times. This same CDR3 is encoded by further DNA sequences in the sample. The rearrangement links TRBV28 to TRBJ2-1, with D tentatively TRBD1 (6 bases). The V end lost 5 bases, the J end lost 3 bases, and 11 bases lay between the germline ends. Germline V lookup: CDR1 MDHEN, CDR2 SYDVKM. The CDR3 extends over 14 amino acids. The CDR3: CASSLRTVYNEQFF. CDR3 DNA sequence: TGTGCCAGCAGTCTGAGGACAGTCTACAATGAGCAGTTCTTC.

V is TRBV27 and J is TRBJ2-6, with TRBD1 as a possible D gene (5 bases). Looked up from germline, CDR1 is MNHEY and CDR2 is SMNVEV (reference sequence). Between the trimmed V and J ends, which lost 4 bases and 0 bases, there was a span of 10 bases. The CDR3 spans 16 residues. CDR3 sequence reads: CASSSPGPSGANVLTF. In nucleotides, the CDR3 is TGTGCCAGCAGTTCACCAGGGCCCTCTGGGGCCAACGTCCTGACTTTC.

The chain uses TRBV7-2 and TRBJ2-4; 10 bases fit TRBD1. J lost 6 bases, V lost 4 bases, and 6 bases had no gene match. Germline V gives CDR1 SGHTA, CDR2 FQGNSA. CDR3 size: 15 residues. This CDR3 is CASSSGQGIGNIQYF. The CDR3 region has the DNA TGTGCCAGCAGCTCGGGACAGGGGATAGGAAACATTCAGTACTTC.

The CDR3 bases are TGTGCCTGGAGTTCGAGGGGGCTAGGCTATGGCTACACCTTC. This translates into CAWSSRGLGYGYTF. The chain employs TRBV30 and TRBJ1-2; 7 bases are shared with TRBD1. Germline trimming cut 2 bases from V and 4 bases from J; bases unmatched to any gene: 7. CDR3 length: 14 amino acids. The germline V gene has CDR1 GTSNPN and CDR2 SVGIG (reference sequence).

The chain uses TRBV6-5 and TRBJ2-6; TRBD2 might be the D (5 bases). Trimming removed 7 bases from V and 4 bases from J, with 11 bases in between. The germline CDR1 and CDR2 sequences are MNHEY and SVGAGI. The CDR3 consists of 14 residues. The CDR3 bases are TGTGCCAGCAAGGGAGTGGCGGGGGCCAACGTCCTGACTTTC. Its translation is CASKGVAGANVLTF.